A selection of T cell receptor beta chains follows, all from one sample in a study of cytomegalovirus exposure and HLA in healthy donors. Produced via immunoSEQ multiplex PCR; TCRdb's table is partial and in-frame only. The sample lists about 200,000 clones, approximately 86% occurring once. Specimen: PBMCs. All receptors derive from a woman aged 18-29 years in good health and CMV-seronegative. CDR3s include the opening cysteine and the closing phenylalanine or tryptophan. A D gene is named only where the DNA matches it firmly. Clone size, where shown, is once, few, many, or a class for clones that have expanded.

v_gene,d_gene,abundance,j_gene,CDR3nt,CDR3aa
TRBV11-2,TRBD1,.,TRBJ2-1,TGTGCCAGCAGCGGTTTTCGGGACAGGGACAATGAGCAGTTCTTC,CASSGFRDRDNEQFF
TRBV2,TRBD2,once,TRBJ2-3,TGTGCCAGCAACTTAGGAGCGGGACCCACAGATACGCAGTATTTT,CASNLGAGPTDTQYF
TRBV7-9,.,.,TRBJ1-3,TGTGCCAGCAGCCCCCAGATCTCTGGAAACACCATATATTTT,CASSPQISGNTIYF
TRBV5-4,TRBD1,.,TRBJ1-2,TGTGCCAGCAGCTTACCTTCATCGACAGGGAACTATGGCTACACCTTC,CASSLPSSTGNYGYTF
TRBV2,.,.,TRBJ2-1,TGTGCCAGCAAACGGGGAGGGGGGGGCAATGAGCAGTTCTTC,CASKRGGGGNEQFF
TRBV28,.,.,TRBJ1-1,TGTGCCAGTGCCCCCGGACAAATGAACACTGAAGCTTTCTTT,CASAPGQMNTEAFF
TRBV4-3,TRBD2,few,TRBJ2-7,TGCGCCAGCAGCCAAGATCGGGGGCTAGCGAGGGCTACGGGGGGGTACGAGCAGTACTTC,CASSQDRGLARATGGYEQYF
TRBV5-4,TRBD2,.,TRBJ2-1,TGTGCCAGCAGCAGGAGTCTAGCGGGAGGGACGAGCTCCTACAATGAGCAGTTCTTC,CASSRSLAGGTSSYNEQFF
TRBV25-1,TRBD2,few,TRBJ2-2,TGTGCCAGCGAACTAGCGGCCCACACCGGGGAGCTGTTTTTT,CASELAAHTGELFF
TRBV19,TRBD2,.,TRBJ2-5,TGTGCCAGTAGTATAACTAGCGGGGGTCAGGGTGAGACCCAGTACTTC,CASSITSGGQGETQYF
TRBV18,.,.,TRBJ1-6,TGTGCCAGCTCACCCGAACCGGGGTATAATTCACCCCTCCACTTT,CASSPEPGYNSPLHF
TRBV2,.,.,TRBJ1-1,TGTGCCACCAAACCTGGGGCAGGGCAAGCTTTCTTT,CATKPGAGQAFF
TRBV28,TRBD1,.,TRBJ1-2,TGTGCCACCAGGACAGGGTTACTTAAAAACTATGGCTACACCTTC,CATRTGLLKNYGYTF
TRBV7-9,.,.,TRBJ2-5,TGTGCCAGCAGCTTCCTGGCGGGTGTAAGGGAGACCCAGTACTTC,CASSFLAGVRETQYF
TRBV19,.,.,TRBJ1-1,TGTGCCAGTAGTATCTCGTCTAACACTGAAGCTTTCTTT,CASSISSNTEAFF
TRBV2,.,.,TRBJ1-4,TGTGCCAGCAGTGAAAGGACGACAGCCCAAAATGAAAAACTGTTTTTT,CASSERTTAQNEKLFF
TRBV9,.,.,TRBJ1-1,TGTGCCAGCAGCGTAGTTGAGGAGGGGTGGGCTTTCTTT,CASSVVEEGWAFF
TRBV30,.,.,TRBJ2-2,TGTGCCTGCACCGCGGGTATATCCCTGAACACCGGGGAGCTGTTTTTT,CACTAGISLNTGELFF
TRBV30,TRBD2,.,TRBJ2-1,TGTGCCTGGAGTGTAGGCTGGCTAGCGGGAGCGAATGAGCAGTTCTTC,CAWSVGWLAGANEQFF
TRBV27,TRBD2,few,TRBJ2-1,TGTGCCAGCAGTTTCGGGGGGGCCTACAATGAGCAGTTCTTC,CASSFGGAYNEQFF
TRBV2,TRBD2,.,TRBJ2-7,TGTGCCAGCAGTGAAGGGCTAGCGGGAGTCGAGCAGTACTTC,CASSEGLAGVEQYF
TRBV2,TRBD1,.,TRBJ2-3,TGTGCCAGCAGTAACAGGGGACCCAGCACAGATACGCAGTATTTT,CASSNRGPSTDTQYF
TRBV2,TRBD1,.,TRBJ2-2,TGTGCCAGTCGGGACAGCGATAACACCGGGGAGCTGTTTTTT,CASRDSDNTGELFF
TRBV11-3,.,.,TRBJ1-1,TGTGCCAGCTCCTCTGGGACTCGCACTGAAGCTTTCTTT,CASSSGTRTEAFF
TRBV28,.,few,TRBJ2-1,TGTGCCAGCAGTTTACTCCGGTACAATGAGCAGTTCTTC,CASSLLRYNEQFF
TRBV11-1,.,.,TRBJ2-4,TGTGCCAGCAGCTTGACTGACGGGGTAAAAAACATTCAGTACTTC,CASSLTDGVKNIQYF
TRBV6-1,TRBD1,.,TRBJ2-7,TGTGCCAGCACCGCCAGGGGGAGAAAAAACGAGCAGTACTTC,CASTARGRKNEQYF
TRBV7-6,TRBD2,.,TRBJ2-7,TGTGCCAGCAGCTTAGATGGGGGATGGACTAGCGGTTCCCCACGGGGCTACGAGCAGTACTTC,CASSLDGGWTSGSPRGYEQYF
TRBV6-1,TRBD1,few,TRBJ1-1,TGTGCCAGTAGGGGACAGGAGAACACTGAAGCTTTCTTT,CASRGQENTEAFF
TRBV15,.,.,TRBJ1-4,TGTGCCACCAGCAGAGCGCCAGGCCTTAATGAAAAACTGTTTTTT,CATSRAPGLNEKLFF
TRBV2,TRBD1,.,TRBJ1-1,TGTGCCAGCATAAAAGACAGGGATCACGACACTGAAGCTTTCTTT,CASIKDRDHDTEAFF
TRBV6-1,TRBD1,few,TRBJ1-1,TGTGCCAGCAGTGAATCAGGGGGCCTAACTGAAGCTTTCTTT,CASSESGGLTEAFF
TRBV13,.,.,TRBJ2-7,TGTGCCAGCAGCACTGGGCGTCAGTTTCACGAGCAGTACTTC,CASSTGRQFHEQYF
TRBV2,.,.,TRBJ2-7,TGTGCCAGCAGTTTGGACAACTACGAGCAGTACTTC,CASSLDNYEQYF
TRBV7-9,TRBD1,.,TRBJ1-2,TGTGCCAGCAGCTCAAAGCCGGGACAGGGGGCTTATGGCTACACCTTC,CASSSKPGQGAYGYTF
TRBV5-4,TRBD1,few,TRBJ2-5,TGTGCCAGCAGCTTGGACAGGGGGCTAGAGACCCAGTACTTC,CASSLDRGLETQYF
TRBV27,.,.,TRBJ2-1,TGTGCCAGCAGACGACCCACAGAGAAGCAGTTCTTC,CASRRPTEKQFF
TRBV5-4,TRBD2,.,TRBJ2-1,TGTGCCAGCAGCGGCGGGACAGGACTAGCGGTCCACAATGAGCAGTTCTTC,CASSGGTGLAVHNEQFF
TRBV5-4,TRBD2,.,TRBJ2-5,TGTGCCAGCAGCCCCACCGGAGGAGCGGGGGGAAAGACCCAGTACTTC,CASSPTGGAGGKTQYF
TRBV4-2,.,.,TRBJ1-2,TGTGCCAGCAGCCAAGAATTTTCGGGGAGCTATGGCTACACCTTC,CASSQEFSGSYGYTF
TRBV7-2,TRBD1,.,TRBJ1-5,TGTGCCAGCAGCTTAGGCAGGGGGTACAATCAGCCCCAGCATTTT,CASSLGRGYNQPQHF
TRBV30,.,.,TRBJ2-1,TGTGCCTGGAGTGTCCAGGCCGGGAGTGAGCAGTTCTTC,CAWSVQAGSEQFF
TRBV11-3,.,once,TRBJ2-7,TGTGCCAGCAGCCTGTCAACCGGGAGTGAGCAGTACTTC,CASSLSTGSEQYF
TRBV4-1,.,once,TRBJ2-7,TGCGCCAGCAGCCACCTGGTAGACCAGGGATTCCCCTACGAGCAGTACTTC,CASSHLVDQGFPYEQYF
TRBV7-2,.,.,TRBJ1-2,TGTGCCAGCAGCTTAGTCCCAGGGGAATATGGCTACACCTTC,CASSLVPGEYGYTF
TRBV2,.,.,TRBJ2-1,TGTGCCAGCAGTGTAAATGAGCAGTTCTTC,CASSVNEQFF
TRBV21-1,.,.,TRBJ1-2,TGTGCCAGCAGCCCCCGGCAGGGACAGGGGGGATATGGCTACGCCTTC,CASSPRQGQGGYGYAF
TRBV5-6,TRBD1,.,TRBJ2-3,TGTGCCAGCAGCTGGGACAGGGGCACAGATACGCAGTATTTT,CASSWDRGTDTQYF
TRBV6-5,.,.,TRBJ2-7,TGTGCCAGCAGTTACTCCCCCCTGGGGCCCACGGACGAGCAGTACTTC,CASSYSPLGPTDEQYF
TRBV30,.,.,TRBJ2-1,TGTGCCTGGAGTGTACTTGATGAGCAGTTCTTC,CAWSVLDEQFF
TRBV5-4,TRBD2,.,TRBJ2-3,TGTGCCAGCAGCTTGAGACTTAGCGGGGGGGCGTTAGATACGCAGTATTTT,CASSLRLSGGALDTQYF
TRBV6-1,TRBD2,.,TRBJ2-2,TGTGCCAGCGTCCGGCGGGGGACGAACACCGGGGAGCTGTTTTTT,CASVRRGTNTGELFF
TRBV7-9,TRBD1,.,TRBJ2-7,TGTTCCAGCAGCTTAGCTAAAGGACAGGGGGCGGCCCACGAGCAGTACTTC,CSSSLAKGQGAAHEQYF
TRBV9,.,.,TRBJ2-5,TGTGCCAGCAGCATGGCGGTTTTTGCGGAGACCCAGTACTTC,CASSMAVFAETQYF